One T cell receptor beta chain is described in this entry. The antigen remains undetermined. The use of genomic DNA as template underpinned the TCR beta VDJ and CDR3 profiling. TCRdb reprocessed the reads with MiXCR, giving one entry per CDR3 protein. The sample holds around 180,000 distinct CDR3 sequences; 64% are singletons and the top ten take 40% to 55%. The data were obtained in a study of CD8+CD57+ T cells in acquired aplastic anemia. Findings and caveats of the study: Patients showed no significant difference from controls in CD8+ Simpson's diversity.

The CDR3 totals 17 residues. V gave up 1 base and J gave up 1 base, with 15 bases separating them. The origin of this receptor is a human donor with severe aplastic anemia or a healthy control (not recorded which). The sample comprised sorted CD4+, CD8+, or CD8+CD57+ T cells (not recorded which) from PBMCs. This chain connects TRBV12-3 or TRBV12-4 to TRBJ2-3; the D gene is possibly TRBD1 (5 bases). CDR3 in amino acids: CASSLGLVGPGTDTQYF. The CDR3 region has the DNA TGTGCCAGCAGTTTAGGTCTAGTGGGGCCAGGCACAGATACGCAGTATTTT.